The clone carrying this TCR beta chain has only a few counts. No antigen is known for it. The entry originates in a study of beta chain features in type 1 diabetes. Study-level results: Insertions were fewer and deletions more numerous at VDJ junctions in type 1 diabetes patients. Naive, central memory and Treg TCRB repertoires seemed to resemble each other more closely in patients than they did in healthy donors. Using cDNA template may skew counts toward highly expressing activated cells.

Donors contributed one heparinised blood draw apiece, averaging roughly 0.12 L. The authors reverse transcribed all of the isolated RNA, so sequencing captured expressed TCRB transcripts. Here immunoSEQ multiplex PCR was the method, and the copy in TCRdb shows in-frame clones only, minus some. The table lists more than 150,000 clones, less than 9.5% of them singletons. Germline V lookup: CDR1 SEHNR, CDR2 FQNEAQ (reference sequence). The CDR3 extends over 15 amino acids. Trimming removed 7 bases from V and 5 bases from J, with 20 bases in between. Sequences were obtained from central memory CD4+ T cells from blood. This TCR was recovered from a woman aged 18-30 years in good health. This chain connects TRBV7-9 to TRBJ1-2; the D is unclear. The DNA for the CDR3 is TGTGCCAGCACCAAGGAGGGCCAGCCAACATATGGCTACACCTTC. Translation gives CASTKEGQPTYGYTF. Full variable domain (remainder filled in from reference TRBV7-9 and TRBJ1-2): DTGVSQNPRHKITKRGQNVTFRCDPISEHNRLYWYRQTLGQGPEFLTYFQNEAQLEKSRLLSDRFSAERPKGSFSTLEIQRTEQGDSAMYLCASTKEGQPTYGYTFGSGTRLTVV.